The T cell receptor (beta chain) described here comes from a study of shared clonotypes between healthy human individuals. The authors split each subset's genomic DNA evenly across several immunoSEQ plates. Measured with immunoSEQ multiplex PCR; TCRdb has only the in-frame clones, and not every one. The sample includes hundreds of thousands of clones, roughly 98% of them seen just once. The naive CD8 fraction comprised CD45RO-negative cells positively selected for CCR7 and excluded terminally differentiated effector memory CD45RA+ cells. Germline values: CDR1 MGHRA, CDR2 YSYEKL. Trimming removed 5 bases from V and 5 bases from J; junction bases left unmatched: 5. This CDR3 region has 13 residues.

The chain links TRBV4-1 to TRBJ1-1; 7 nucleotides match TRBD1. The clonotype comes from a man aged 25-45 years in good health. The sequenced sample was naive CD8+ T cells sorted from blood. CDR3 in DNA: TGCGCCAGCAGCACACTGACAGGGACTGAAGCTTTCTTT. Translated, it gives CASSTLTGTEAFF.